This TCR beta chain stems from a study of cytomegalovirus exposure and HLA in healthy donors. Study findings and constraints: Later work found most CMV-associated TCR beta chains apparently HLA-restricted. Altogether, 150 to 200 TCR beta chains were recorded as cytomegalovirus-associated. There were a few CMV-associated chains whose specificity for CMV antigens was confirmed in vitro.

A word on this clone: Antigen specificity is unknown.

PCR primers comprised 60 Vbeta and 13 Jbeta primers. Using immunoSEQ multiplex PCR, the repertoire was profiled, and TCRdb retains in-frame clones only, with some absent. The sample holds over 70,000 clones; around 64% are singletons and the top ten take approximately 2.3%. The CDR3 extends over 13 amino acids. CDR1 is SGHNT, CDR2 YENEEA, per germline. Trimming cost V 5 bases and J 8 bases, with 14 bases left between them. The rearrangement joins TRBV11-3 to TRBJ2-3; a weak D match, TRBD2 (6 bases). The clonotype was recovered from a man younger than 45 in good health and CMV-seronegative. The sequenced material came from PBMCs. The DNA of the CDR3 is TGTGCCAGCAGCAAGGAGGGTGGCGGTACGCAGTATTTT. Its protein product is CASSKEGGGTQYF. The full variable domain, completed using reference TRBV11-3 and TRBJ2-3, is EAGVVQSPRYKIIEKKQPVAFWCNPISGHNTLYWYLQNLGQGPELLIRYENEEAVDDSQLPKDRFSAERLKGVDSTLKIQPAELGDSAVYLCASSKEGGGTQYFGPGTRLTVL.